The rows below give T cell receptor beta chains drawn from one sample of a study of T-cell reconstitution after alpha-beta-depleted transplantation in children. TCRdb redid the calling of the PCR reads with MiXCR, one entry per CDR3 protein. The table records about a million distinct CDR3 sequences, about 29% of them present only once. The source material was PBMCs, mostly from graft donor cells, sampled 360 days after TCRalphabeta/CD19-depleted stem cell transplant. Receptors originate from a boy in the first two years of life who had a stem cell transplant for SCID, so the T cells may come from the graft donor. The CDR3 runs from the conserved cysteine through the conserved F or W. The order of the fields is D gene, clone size, V gene, J gene, CDR3 protein, CDR3 DNA. The D gene is left open where the match is weak. Only part of the rows carry a size: once, few, many, or a class if the clone is expanded.

d_call: TRBD2; clone_size: -; v_call: TRBV28; j_call: TRBJ2-5; cdr3_aa: CACREVPWETQYF; cdr3_nt: TGTGCCTGCCGGGAGGTCCCATGGGAGACCCAGTACTTC
d_call: -; clone_size: few; v_call: TRBV12-3/TRBV12-4; j_call: TRBJ2-6; cdr3_aa: CASSFGRSGANVLTF; cdr3_nt: TGTGCCAGCAGTTTCGGGAGATCTGGGGCCAACGTCCTGACTTTC
d_call: -; clone_size: once; v_call: TRBV9; j_call: TRBJ2-5; cdr3_aa: CASRGHSGETQYF; cdr3_nt: TGTGCCAGCAGGGGACACAGCGGAGAGACCCAGTACTTC
d_call: -; clone_size: -; v_call: TRBV20-1; j_call: TRBJ1-1; cdr3_aa: CSARLRGGTEAFF; cdr3_nt: TGCAGTGCTAGATTGAGGGGAGGTACTGAAGCTTTCTTT
d_call: TRBD1; clone_size: -; v_call: TRBV20-1; j_call: TRBJ1-3; cdr3_aa: CSATDRGKGNTIYF; cdr3_nt: TGCAGTGCTACGGACAGGGGAAAAGGAAACACCATATATTTT
d_call: -; clone_size: -; v_call: TRBV11-2; j_call: TRBJ2-3; cdr3_aa: CASSFPEPGLKANTDTQYF; cdr3_nt: TGTGCCAGCAGCTTCCCAGAACCGGGACTCAAAGCGAACACAGATACGCAGTATTTT
d_call: -; clone_size: few; v_call: TRBV15; j_call: TRBJ2-7; cdr3_aa: CATSRDLSSYEQYF; cdr3_nt: TGTGCCACCAGCAGAGACCTGAGCTCCTACGAGCAGTACTTC
d_call: -; clone_size: -; v_call: TRBV27; j_call: TRBJ1-1; cdr3_aa: CASSSGRFVPRRLPEAFF; cdr3_nt: TGTGCCAGCAGTTCTGGGCGCTTCGTGCCAAGGAGATTACCTGAAGCTTTCTTT
d_call: -; clone_size: few; v_call: TRBV6-5; j_call: TRBJ1-1; cdr3_aa: CASSYSGHLLPGTEAFF; cdr3_nt: TGTGCCAGCAGTTACTCGGGCCACCTTTTGCCGGGTACTGAAGCTTTCTTT
d_call: -; clone_size: few; v_call: TRBV5-1; j_call: TRBJ2-7; cdr3_aa: CASSLLGGPDEQYF; cdr3_nt: TGCGCCAGCAGCTTGTTGGGTGGACCGGACGAGCAGTACTTC
d_call: -; clone_size: -; v_call: TRBV5-6; j_call: TRBJ1-3; cdr3_aa: CASKSSGAGNTIYF; cdr3_nt: TGTGCCAGCAAATCCTCGGGGGCTGGAAACACCATATATTTT
d_call: -; clone_size: -; v_call: TRBV19; j_call: TRBJ1-3; cdr3_aa: CATTISGNTIYF; cdr3_nt: TGTGCCACCACCATTTCTGGAAACACCATATATTTT
d_call: -; clone_size: -; v_call: TRBV19; j_call: TRBJ1-2; cdr3_aa: CASSIYGGGYGYTF; cdr3_nt: TGTGCCAGTAGTATTTACGGGGGCGGCTATGGCTACACCTTC
d_call: -; clone_size: -; v_call: TRBV5-1; j_call: TRBJ2-3; cdr3_aa: CASSLGQLFTDTQYF; cdr3_nt: TGCGCCAGCAGCTTGGGACAGCTATTTACAGATACGCAGTATTTT
d_call: -; clone_size: -; v_call: TRBV6-5; j_call: TRBJ2-1; cdr3_aa: CASSWEGQTYNEQFF; cdr3_nt: TGTGCCAGCAGTTGGGAAGGGCAGACATACAATGAGCAGTTCTTC
d_call: -; clone_size: -; v_call: TRBV5-1; j_call: TRBJ2-1; cdr3_aa: CASSLHTGPYNEQFF; cdr3_nt: TGCGCCAGCAGCTTGCACACCGGACCCTACAATGAGCAGTTCTTC
d_call: -; clone_size: -; v_call: TRBV9; j_call: TRBJ2-1; cdr3_aa: CASSVGEVPTNEQFF; cdr3_nt: TGTGCCAGCAGCGTAGGTGAGGTCCCCACCAATGAGCAGTTCTTC
d_call: -; clone_size: -; v_call: TRBV11-1; j_call: TRBJ2-3; cdr3_aa: CASSLATSLYIGTQYF; cdr3_nt: TGTGCCAGCAGCCTCGCAACGTCCCTCTATATTGGTACGCAGTATTTT
d_call: TRBD1; clone_size: -; v_call: TRBV2; j_call: TRBJ2-4; cdr3_aa: CASSEAGTGKNIQYF; cdr3_nt: TGTGCCAGCAGTGAAGCAGGGACAGGCAAAAACATTCAGTACTTC
d_call: TRBD1; clone_size: -; v_call: TRBV7-9; j_call: TRBJ1-2; cdr3_aa: CASSLGQGWGYTF; cdr3_nt: TGTGCCAGCAGCTTGGGACAGGGTTGGGGCTACACCTTC
d_call: -; clone_size: few; v_call: TRBV6-5; j_call: TRBJ1-2; cdr3_aa: CASSLGRGNYGYTF; cdr3_nt: TGTGCCAGCAGTTTGGGACGGGGAAACTATGGCTACACCTTC
d_call: TRBD2; clone_size: -; v_call: TRBV11-2; j_call: TRBJ2-1; cdr3_aa: CASSSPGLAGPHF; cdr3_nt: TGTGCCAGCAGCTCCCCCGGACTAGCGGGACCTCACTTC
d_call: -; clone_size: -; v_call: TRBV2; j_call: TRBJ2-1; cdr3_aa: CASMGRPTGNEQFF; cdr3_nt: TGTGCCAGCATGGGACGACCGACCGGCAATGAGCAGTTCTTC
d_call: TRBD1; clone_size: few; v_call: TRBV28; j_call: TRBJ1-2; cdr3_aa: CAIRDRVSNYGYTF; cdr3_nt: TGTGCCATCCGGGACAGAGTCTCTAACTATGGCTACACCTTC
d_call: TRBD2; clone_size: few; v_call: TRBV3-1; j_call: TRBJ2-1; cdr3_aa: CASSQPSGGDNEQFF; cdr3_nt: TGTGCCAGCAGCCAACCTAGCGGGGGGGACAATGAGCAGTTCTTC
d_call: TRBD1; clone_size: many; v_call: TRBV4-1; j_call: TRBJ2-1; cdr3_aa: CASSYNLQGLGEQFF; cdr3_nt: TGCGCCAGCAGCTATAACCTACAGGGGTTGGGGGAGCAGTTCTTC
d_call: -; clone_size: few; v_call: TRBV7-2; j_call: TRBJ2-3; cdr3_aa: CASSLVFGPGTDTQYF; cdr3_nt: TGTGCCAGCAGCTTAGTTTTCGGGCCGGGGACCGATACGCAGTATTTT
d_call: -; clone_size: -; v_call: TRBV10-3; j_call: TRBJ2-3; cdr3_aa: CAISESRSSRTDTQYF; cdr3_nt: TGTGCCATCAGTGAGTCGCGGAGCAGCCGCACAGATACGCAGTATTTT
d_call: -; clone_size: many; v_call: TRBV11-2; j_call: TRBJ2-7; cdr3_aa: CASSRVGEQYF; cdr3_nt: TGTGCCAGCAGCCGTGTGGGCGAGCAGTACTTC
d_call: -; clone_size: -; v_call: TRBV28; j_call: TRBJ2-7; cdr3_aa: CASRPLRAGSYEQYF; cdr3_nt: TGTGCCAGCAGACCCCTGCGGGCTGGATCCTACGAGCAGTACTTC
d_call: -; clone_size: -; v_call: TRBV4-1; j_call: TRBJ1-5; cdr3_aa: CASSQEPGQGRRSGQPQHF; cdr3_nt: TGCGCCAGCAGCCAAGAACCGGGGCAGGGGCGCCGAAGTGGTCAGCCCCAGCATTTT
d_call: -; clone_size: -; v_call: TRBV19; j_call: TRBJ1-3; cdr3_aa: CASSGTAGNTIYF; cdr3_nt: TGTGCCAGTAGTGGAACAGCCGGAAACACCATATATTTT
d_call: -; clone_size: -; v_call: TRBV20-1; j_call: TRBJ2-3; cdr3_aa: CSASLFEGLSTDTQYF; cdr3_nt: TGCAGTGCTAGCCTTTTTGAGGGGCTGAGCACAGATACGCAGTATTTT
d_call: -; clone_size: few; v_call: TRBV28; j_call: TRBJ2-4; cdr3_aa: CASTPVGLENIQYF; cdr3_nt: TGTGCCAGCACCCCCGTGGGGCTGGAAAACATTCAGTACTTC
d_call: -; clone_size: -; v_call: TRBV3-1; j_call: TRBJ2-2; cdr3_aa: CASSHDPGSGELFF; cdr3_nt: TGTGCCAGCAGTCACGACCCGGGGTCCGGGGAGCTGTTTTTT
d_call: -; clone_size: -; v_call: TRBV9; j_call: TRBJ2-5; cdr3_aa: CASSLSPGTPGTQYF; cdr3_nt: TGTGCCAGCAGCCTTAGCCCCGGGACGCCGGGGACCCAGTACTTC
d_call: -; clone_size: once; v_call: TRBV4-2; j_call: TRBJ2-1; cdr3_aa: CASSQESGRDNEQFF; cdr3_nt: TGTGCCAGCAGCCAAGAAAGCGGCAGGGACAATGAGCAGTTCTTC
d_call: TRBD2; clone_size: few; v_call: TRBV5-6; j_call: TRBJ2-1; cdr3_aa: CASSLIGLGPNEQFF; cdr3_nt: TGTGCCAGCAGCTTGATAGGACTAGGGCCAAATGAGCAGTTCTTC
d_call: -; clone_size: few; v_call: TRBV7-9; j_call: TRBJ2-3; cdr3_aa: CASSSNSRGRDTQYF; cdr3_nt: TGTGCCAGCAGCTCAAATTCCCGGGGAAGAGATACGCAGTATTTT
d_call: -; clone_size: few; v_call: TRBV29-1; j_call: TRBJ1-2; cdr3_aa: CSVGPEGGYTF; cdr3_nt: TGCAGCGTTGGACCTGAAGGTGGCTACACCTTC
d_call: TRBD1; clone_size: -; v_call: TRBV4-1; j_call: TRBJ2-5; cdr3_aa: CASSHGPGGETQYF; cdr3_nt: TGCGCCAGCAGCCATGGGCCAGGGGGAGAGACCCAGTACTTC
d_call: TRBD2; clone_size: few; v_call: TRBV5-5; j_call: TRBJ2-1; cdr3_aa: CASSLGSSGGTYNEQFF; cdr3_nt: TGTGCCAGCAGCTTGGGGTCTAGCGGGGGGACCTACAATGAGCAGTTCTTC
d_call: -; clone_size: few; v_call: TRBV4-1; j_call: TRBJ2-5; cdr3_aa: CASSQGGTSSRETQYF; cdr3_nt: TGCGCCAGCAGCCAAGGGGGGACATCCTCCAGGGAGACCCAGTACTTC
d_call: -; clone_size: -; v_call: TRBV6-2/TRBV6-3; j_call: TRBJ1-1; cdr3_aa: CASRPRGSWTEAFF; cdr3_nt: TGTGCCAGCAGACCCCGGGGCTCGTGGACTGAAGCTTTCTTT
d_call: TRBD2; clone_size: -; v_call: TRBV20-1; j_call: TRBJ2-1; cdr3_aa: CSARDQLAGGPNEQFF; cdr3_nt: TGCAGTGCTAGAGATCAACTAGCGGGGGGGCCGAATGAGCAGTTCTTC
d_call: TRBD2; clone_size: few; v_call: TRBV5-1; j_call: TRBJ2-1; cdr3_aa: CASSPGLAGGAREQFF; cdr3_nt: TGCGCCAGCAGCCCTGGACTAGCGGGGGGAGCACGTGAGCAGTTCTTC
d_call: TRBD2; clone_size: -; v_call: TRBV6-1; j_call: TRBJ2-2; cdr3_aa: CASSGLTGLAGGYTGELFF; cdr3_nt: TGTGCCAGCAGTGGTCTGACGGGACTAGCGGGGGGCTACACCGGGGAGCTGTTTTTT
d_call: -; clone_size: -; v_call: TRBV28; j_call: TRBJ2-7; cdr3_aa: CASSLSTDLPPTYEQYF; cdr3_nt: TGTGCCAGCAGTTTATCAACAGATCTTCCACCCACTTACGAGCAGTACTTC
d_call: -; clone_size: few; v_call: TRBV28; j_call: TRBJ2-1; cdr3_aa: CASKLRANNEQFF; cdr3_nt: TGTGCCAGCAAACTTCGGGCTAACAATGAGCAGTTCTTC
d_call: TRBD1; clone_size: -; v_call: TRBV14; j_call: TRBJ2-7; cdr3_aa: CASSLRTGWYEQYF; cdr3_nt: TGTGCCAGCAGCCTACGGACAGGGTGGTACGAGCAGTACTTC
d_call: TRBD1; clone_size: -; v_call: TRBV20-1; j_call: TRBJ1-3; cdr3_aa: CSAPAGTGRNTIYF; cdr3_nt: TGCAGTGCTCCAGCCGGGACAGGAAGAAACACCATATATTTT
d_call: TRBD1; clone_size: many; v_call: TRBV29-1; j_call: TRBJ1-1; cdr3_aa: CSVQGVNTEAFF; cdr3_nt: TGCAGCGTTCAGGGGGTGAACACTGAAGCTTTCTTT
d_call: TRBD1; clone_size: -; v_call: TRBV7-2; j_call: TRBJ2-1; cdr3_aa: CASSLAGTGFYNEQFF; cdr3_nt: TGTGCCAGCAGCTTAGCCGGGACAGGGTTTTACAATGAGCAGTTCTTC